This T cell receptor beta chain derives from a study of blood T cell repertoires in COVID-19. For the study at large: Sources were T cells, B-cell-depleted T cells, or PBMCs; the material itself was cDNA or gDNA.

Clones were sequenced by immunoSEQ multiplex PCR, and TCRdb holds only the in-frame ones, with some missing. The sample comprises around 41,000 clones, approximately 90% of which are singletons, and 4.5% to 6.5% rests with the top ten. V lost 0 bases to trimming and J lost 4 bases; unmatched junction nucleotides: 8. In germline, CDR1 is MGHRA, CDR2 YSYEKL. This CDR3 region has 16 residues. The rearrangement joins TRBV4-1 to TRBJ2-5; 7 nucleotides match TRBD2. This TCR was recovered from a human donor in a cohort sampled during active COVID-19. The sample comprised peripheral blood. The CDR3 protein is CASSQDPPAGLETQYF. The CDR3 DNA follows: TGCGCCAGCAGCCAAGATCCCCCAGCGGGGTTAGAGACCCAGTACTTC.